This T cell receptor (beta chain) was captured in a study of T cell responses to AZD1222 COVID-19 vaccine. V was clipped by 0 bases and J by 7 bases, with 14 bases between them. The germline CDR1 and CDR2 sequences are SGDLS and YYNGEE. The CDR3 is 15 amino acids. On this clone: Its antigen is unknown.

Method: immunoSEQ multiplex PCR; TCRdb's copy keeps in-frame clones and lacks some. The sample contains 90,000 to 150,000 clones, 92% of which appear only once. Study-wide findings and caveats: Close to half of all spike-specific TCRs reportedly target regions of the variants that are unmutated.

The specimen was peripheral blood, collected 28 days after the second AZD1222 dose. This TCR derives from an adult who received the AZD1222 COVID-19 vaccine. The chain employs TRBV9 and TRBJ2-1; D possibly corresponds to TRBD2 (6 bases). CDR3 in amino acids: CASSVVAGWGNEQFF. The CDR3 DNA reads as TGTGCCAGCAGCGTAGTGGCGGGGTGGGGGAATGAGCAGTTCTTC.